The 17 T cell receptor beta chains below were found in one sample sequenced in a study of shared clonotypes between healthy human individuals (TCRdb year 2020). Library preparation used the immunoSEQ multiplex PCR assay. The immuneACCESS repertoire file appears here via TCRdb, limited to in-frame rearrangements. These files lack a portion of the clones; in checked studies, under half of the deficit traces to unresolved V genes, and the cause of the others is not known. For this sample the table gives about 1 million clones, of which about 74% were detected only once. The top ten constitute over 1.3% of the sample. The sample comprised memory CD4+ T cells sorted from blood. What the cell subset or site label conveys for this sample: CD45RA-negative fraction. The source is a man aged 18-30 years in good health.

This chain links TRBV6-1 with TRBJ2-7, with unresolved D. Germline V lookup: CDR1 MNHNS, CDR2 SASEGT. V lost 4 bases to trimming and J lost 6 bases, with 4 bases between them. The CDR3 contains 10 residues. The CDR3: CASSVPEQYF. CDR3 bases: TGTGCCAGCAGTGTTCCCGAGCAGTACTTC.

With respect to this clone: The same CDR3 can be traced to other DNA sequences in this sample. The CDR3 bases are TGTGCCAGCAGAGGACAGGGGGGCAATTCACCCCTCCACTTT. Protein product: CASRGQGGNSPLHF. The J gene is TRBJ1-6, the V gene TRBV6-5; 10 positions match TRBD1. CDR3 length: 14 residues. Germline V lookup: CDR1 MNHEY, CDR2 SVGAGI. V trimming: 6 bases; J trimming: 7 bases; junction bases outside the gene matches: 3.

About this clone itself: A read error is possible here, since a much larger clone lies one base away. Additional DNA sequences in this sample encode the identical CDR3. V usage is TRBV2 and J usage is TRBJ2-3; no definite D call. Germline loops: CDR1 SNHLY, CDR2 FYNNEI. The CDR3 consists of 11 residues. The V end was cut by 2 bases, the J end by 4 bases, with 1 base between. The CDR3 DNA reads TGTGCCAGCAGTGAATCAGATACGCAGTATTTT. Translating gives CASSESDTQYF.

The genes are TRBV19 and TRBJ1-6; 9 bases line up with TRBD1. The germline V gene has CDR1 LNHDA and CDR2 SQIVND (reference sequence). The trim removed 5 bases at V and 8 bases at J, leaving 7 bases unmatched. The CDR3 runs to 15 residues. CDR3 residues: CASSLGQGIDSPLHF. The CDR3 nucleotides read TGTGCCAGTAGTCTAGGACAGGGGATCGATTCACCCCTCCACTTT.

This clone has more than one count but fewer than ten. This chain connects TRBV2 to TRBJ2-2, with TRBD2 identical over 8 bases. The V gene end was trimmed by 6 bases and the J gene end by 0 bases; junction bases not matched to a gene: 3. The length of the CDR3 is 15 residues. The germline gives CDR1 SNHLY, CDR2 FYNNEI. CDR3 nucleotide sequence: TGTGCCAGCAGAGGCGGGGGGCCGAACACCGGGGAGCTGTTTTTT. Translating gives CASRGGGPNTGELFF.

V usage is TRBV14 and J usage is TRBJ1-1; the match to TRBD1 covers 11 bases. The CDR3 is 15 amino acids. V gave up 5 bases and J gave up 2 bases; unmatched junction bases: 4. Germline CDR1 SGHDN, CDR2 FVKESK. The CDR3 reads CASSYRTGGNTEAFF. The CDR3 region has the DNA TGTGCCAGCAGCTACAGGACAGGGGGCAACACTGAAGCTTTCTTT.

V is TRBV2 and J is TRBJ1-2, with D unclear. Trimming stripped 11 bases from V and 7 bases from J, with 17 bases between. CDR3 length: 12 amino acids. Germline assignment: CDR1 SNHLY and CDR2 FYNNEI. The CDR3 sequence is CALRAADLGYTF. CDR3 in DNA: TGTGCCTTAAGGGCGGCAGACCTTGGCTACACCTTC. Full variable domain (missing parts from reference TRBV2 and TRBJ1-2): EPEVTQTPSHQVTQMGQEVILRCVPISNHLYFYWYRQILGQKVEFLVSFYNNEISEKSEIFDDQFSVERPDGSNFTLKIRSTKLEDSAMYFCALRAADLGYTFGSGTRLTVV.

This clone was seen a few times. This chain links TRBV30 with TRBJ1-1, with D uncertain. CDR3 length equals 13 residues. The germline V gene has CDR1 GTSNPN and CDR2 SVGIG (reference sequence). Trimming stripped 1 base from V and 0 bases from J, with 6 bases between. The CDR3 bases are TGTGCCTGGAGTGAATTAATGAACACTGAAGCTTTCTTT. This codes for CAWSELMNTEAFF.

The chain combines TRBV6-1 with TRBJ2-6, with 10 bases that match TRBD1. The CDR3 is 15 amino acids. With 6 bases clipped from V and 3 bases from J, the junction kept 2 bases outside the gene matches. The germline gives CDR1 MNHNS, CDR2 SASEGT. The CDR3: CASRGTGVGANVLTF. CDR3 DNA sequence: TGTGCCAGCAGGGGGACAGGGGTTGGGGCCAACGTCCTGACTTTC.

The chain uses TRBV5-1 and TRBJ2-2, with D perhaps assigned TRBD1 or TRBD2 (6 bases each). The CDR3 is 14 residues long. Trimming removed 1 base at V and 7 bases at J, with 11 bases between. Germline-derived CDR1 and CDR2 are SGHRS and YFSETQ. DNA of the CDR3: TGCGCCAGCAGCTTGCGGGGGCTGATCGGGGAGCTGTTTTTT. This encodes CASSLRGLIGELFF.

CDR3 DNA sequence: TGTGCCTGGACCGGACAGGGGTCGGCCTCCTACGAGCAGTACTTC. Residues: CAWTGQGSASYEQYF. The chain recombines TRBV30 with TRBJ2-7; TRBD1 aligns across 9 bases. CDR1 is GTSNPN and CDR2 is SVGIG in the germline V gene (reference sequence). The CDR3 extends over 15 amino acids. V lost 4 bases, J lost 0 bases, and 7 bases stayed unmatched.

CDR3 amino acids: CASSLRGQPNQPQHF. DNA for the CDR3: TGTGCCAGCAGTCTACGGGGACAGCCCAATCAGCCCCAGCATTTT. The rearrangement joins TRBV6-1 to TRBJ1-5; 7 nucleotides line up with TRBD1. V lost 5 bases, J lost 3 bases, and 7 bases stayed unmatched. CDR1 and CDR2 from the germline V gene are MNHNS and SASEGT. This CDR3 comprises 15 residues.

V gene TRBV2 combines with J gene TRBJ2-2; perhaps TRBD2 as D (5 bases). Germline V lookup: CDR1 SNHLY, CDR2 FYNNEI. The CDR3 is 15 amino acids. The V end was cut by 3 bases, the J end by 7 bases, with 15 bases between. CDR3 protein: CASSEGAGRSGELFF. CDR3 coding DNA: TGTGCCAGCAGTGAGGGTGCGGGCCGAAGCGGGGAGCTGTTTTTT.

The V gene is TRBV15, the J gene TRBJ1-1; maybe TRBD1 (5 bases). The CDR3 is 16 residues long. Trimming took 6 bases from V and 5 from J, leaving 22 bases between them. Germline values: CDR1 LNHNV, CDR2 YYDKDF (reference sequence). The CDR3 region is CATRDPGRARTTEAFF. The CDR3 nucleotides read TGTGCCACCAGGGACCCAGGGAGGGCCCGGACTACTGAAGCTTTCTTT.

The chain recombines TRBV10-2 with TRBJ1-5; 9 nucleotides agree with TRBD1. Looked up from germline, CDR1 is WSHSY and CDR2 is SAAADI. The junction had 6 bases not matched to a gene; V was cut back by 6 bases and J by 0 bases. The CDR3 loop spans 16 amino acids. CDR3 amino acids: CASRGGTGISNQPQHF. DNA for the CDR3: TGCGCCAGCAGAGGGGGGACAGGGATTAGCAATCAGCCCCAGCATTTT.

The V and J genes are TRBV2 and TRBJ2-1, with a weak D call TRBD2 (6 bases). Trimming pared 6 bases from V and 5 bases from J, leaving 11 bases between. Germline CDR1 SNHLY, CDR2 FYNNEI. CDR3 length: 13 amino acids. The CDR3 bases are TGTGCCAGCAGCGGGAGCCTAAACAATGAGCAGTTCTTC. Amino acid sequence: CASSGSLNNEQFF.

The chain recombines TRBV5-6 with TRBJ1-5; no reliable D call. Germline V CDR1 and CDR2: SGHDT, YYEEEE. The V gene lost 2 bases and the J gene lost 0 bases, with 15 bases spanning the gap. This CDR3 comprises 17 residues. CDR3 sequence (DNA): TGTGCCAGCAGCTTTTACTCGGCGGCGAATAGCAATCAGCCCCAGCATTTT. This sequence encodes CASSFYSAANSNQPQHF.